Following are 11 T cell receptor beta chains from one sample sequenced in a study of yellow fever vaccine responses in identical twins (dated by TCRdb to 2016 to 2019). Library preparation was by RT-PCR. Sequenced on an Illumina HiSeq 2500. TCRdb passed the public sequencing reads through fastp at Q25 and MiXCR, retaining productive beta sequences. Each entry merges the rows of one CDR3 protein and shows their most common DNA and genes. This sample holds about 23,000 distinct CDR3 sequences; more than 60% were observed only once. The ten biggest clones cover 4.5% to 5.5% of the sample. Specimen: T cells from blood (PBMCs), unsorted or a sorted subset (not recorded which), collected before or after yellow fever vaccination (not recorded which). The receptor source for this set is a woman between 18 and 29 years old who received the yellow fever vaccine. Donor details come from another sample of the same person, matched by shared clones.

The CDR3 spells CASSLQRGLADTGELFF. The CDR3 bases are TGTGCCAGCAGCCTACAGAGGGGACTAGCAGATACCGGGGAGCTGTTTTTT. J is TRBJ2-2 and V is TRBV11-1, with 9 bases fitting TRBD2. The J segment lost 5 bases and the V segment lost 5 bases, leaving 12 bases of the junction unmatched. Germline V lookup: CDR1 SGHAT, CDR2 FQDESV (reference sequence). This CDR3 spans 17 amino acids.

This chain joins TRBV7-9 and TRBJ1-3; the D gene is possibly TRBD1 (5 bases). V was shortened by 1 base and J by 0 bases, with 10 bases between the two germline ends. The germline V gene encodes CDR1 SEHNR and CDR2 FQNEAQ (reference sequence). This CDR3 region has 16 residues. The CDR3 nucleotides read TGTGCCAGCAGCTTAGTGCCGACAGACTCTGGAAACACCATATATTTT. Protein product: CASSLVPTDSGNTIYF.

The V and J genes are TRBV6-2 or TRBV6-3 and TRBJ2-7; maybe TRBD2 (7 bases). Per germline, CDR1 MNHEY and CDR2 SVGEGT. The CDR3 has 15 residues. V lost 0 bases and J 3 bases, leaving 12 bases between the germline ends. CDR3 protein: CASSYSGGGIYEQYF. The CDR3 nucleotides are TGTGCCAGCAGTTACTCAGGGGGAGGGATCTACGAGCAGTACTTC.

The rearrangement joins TRBV4-2 to TRBJ2-2; 10 bases are a match to TRBD2. V gave up 7 bases and J gave up 2 bases; unmatched junction bases: 13. Germline V gene sequence: CDR1 LGHNA, CDR2 YNFKEQ. This CDR3 has 18 residues. This CDR3 reads CASTYRVSGGRNTGELFF. The CDR3 bases are TGTGCCAGCACTTACCGGGTTAGCGGGGGGCGAAACACCGGGGAGCTGTTTTTT.

V usage is TRBV24-1 and J usage is TRBJ2-1, with 10 bases fitting TRBD2. Germline V gene sequence: CDR1 KGHDR, CDR2 SFDVKD. Trimming removed 8 bases from V and 9 bases from J; junction bases left unmatched: 6. The CDR3 covers 13 residues. The chain's CDR3 is CATTTGTSVEQFF. CDR3 sequence (DNA): TGTGCCACCACAACAGGGACTAGCGTTGAGCAGTTCTTC.

This clonotype was counted between two and nine times. The rearrangement joins TRBV20-1 to TRBJ1-1; D may be TRBD1 (5 bases). The CDR3 has 13 residues. Germline values: CDR1 DFQATT, CDR2 SNEGSKA (reference sequence). V shed 5 bases and J shed 0 bases, with 10 bases lying between them. This chain's CDR3 is CSAGDSMNTEAFF. The CDR3 DNA sequence: TGCAGTGCTGGCGACAGCATGAACACTGAAGCTTTCTTT.

This chain connects TRBV29-1 to TRBJ1-3, with D unresolved. The CDR3 totals 15 residues. Trimming pared 3 bases from V and 0 bases from J, leaving 12 bases between. The germline V gene has CDR1 SQVTM and CDR2 ANQGSEA. CDR3 coding DNA: TGCAGCGTTGACGCCGGGTCTTTCTCTGGAAACACCATATATTTT. Amino acid sequence: CSVDAGSFSGNTIYF.

This chain uses TRBV29-1 with TRBJ2-2; TRBD1 agrees at 8 bases. Germline trimming cut 7 bases from V and 1 base from J; bases unmatched to any gene: 8. From germline, CDR1 is SQVTM and CDR2 ANQGSEA. The CDR3 consists of 15 residues. In DNA, the CDR3 is TGCAGCGCTACACCCGGGACAGGGAACACCGGGGAGCTGTTTTTT. This gives the protein CSATPGTGNTGELFF.

This chain uses TRBV12-3 or TRBV12-4 with TRBJ2-2; D unresolved. Between the trimmed V and J ends, which lost 3 bases and 4 bases, there was a span of 15 bases. This CDR3 has 16 residues. CDR3 residues: CASSLPEITITGELFF. CDR3 coding DNA: TGTGCCAGCAGTTTGCCCGAGATCACAATCACCGGGGAGCTGTTTTTT.

CDR3: CSVEIQVKGGEQYF. The CDR3 DNA reads TGCAGCGTTGAAATCCAGGTCAAAGGAGGCGAGCAGTACTTC. This chain uses TRBV29-1 with TRBJ2-7, with D tentatively TRBD2 (5 bases). The CDR3 spans 14 residues. Germline V CDR1 and CDR2: SQVTM, ANQGSEA. The germline V and J ends were trimmed by 2 bases and 6 bases, with 17 bases remaining between them.

The chain has TRBV18 and TRBJ2-1; 8 bases agree with TRBD1. With V trimmed by 2 bases and J by 5 bases, 8 bases remained unmatched. The CDR3 loop spans 16 amino acids. Germline lookup yields CDR1 KGHSH and CDR2 LQKENI. The CDR3 loop is CASSPYAGQGNNEQFF. The CDR3 nucleotides are TGTGCCAGCTCACCATATGCAGGACAGGGTAACAATGAGCAGTTCTTC.